This T cell receptor (beta chain) was recovered during a study of T-cell memory formation after mild COVID-19. Between the trimmed V and J ends, which lost 0 bases and 0 bases, there was a span of 7 bases. There are 15 residues in the CDR3. The study's findings and limits: Specificity for SARS-CoV-2 was not confirmed among the second-wave clones peaking on day 37.

TCRdb used MiXCR to reprocess the 5' RACE reads, holding one entry per CDR3 protein. The sample lists about 340,000 distinct CDR3 sequences, 20% to 25% occurring once. This clonotype showed up just a few times. Its matching antigen is unknown. The rearrangement links TRBV12-3 or TRBV12-4 to TRBJ2-3, with D unclear. Sequencing was performed on PBMCs or a T cell subset sorted from them (not recorded which). The sequence was obtained from a man younger than 35 who had mild COVID-19 (a few samples of this study predate the infection). Cell type and time point are not known. CDR3 in amino acids: CASSLAVSSTDTQYF. CDR3 bases: TGTGCCAGCAGTTTAGCGGTATCTAGCACAGATACGCAGTATTTT.